This T cell receptor (beta chain) was captured by sequencing in a study of T-cell reconstitution after alpha-beta-depleted transplantation in children. Broader study findings: Where alpha-beta T cells came from about two months after transplant was reportedly several hundred expanded graft clones. When one year had passed after transplant, most T-cell counts and diversity came from newly produced T cells. Some patients' high day-60 TCRbeta diversity was traced to surviving recipient T cells and thymic progenitors.

A library of TCRbeta sequences, prepared with unique molecular identifiers, was generated. TCRdb reprocessed the PCR reads with MiXCR, giving one entry per CDR3 protein. The sample holds more than 200,000 distinct CDR3 sequences, about 23% seen once. With respect to this clonotype: Its antigen is unknown.

The sequence derives from a girl aged 2 to 9 with Fanconi anemia, due to receive a stem cell transplant. The material sequenced was PBMCs, taken before TCRalphabeta/CD19-depleted stem cell transplant.

DNA of the CDR3: TGTGCCTGGAGTACGTGGGGGGGCTACACAGATACGCAGTATTTT. Its protein product is CAWSTWGGYTDTQYF. The chain couples TRBV30 to TRBJ2-3; tentative D call: TRBD2 (7 bases). The germline V gene has CDR1 GTSNPN and CDR2 SVGIG (reference sequence). CDR3 size: 15 residues. V was shortened by 2 bases and J by 2 bases, with 14 bases between the two germline ends.